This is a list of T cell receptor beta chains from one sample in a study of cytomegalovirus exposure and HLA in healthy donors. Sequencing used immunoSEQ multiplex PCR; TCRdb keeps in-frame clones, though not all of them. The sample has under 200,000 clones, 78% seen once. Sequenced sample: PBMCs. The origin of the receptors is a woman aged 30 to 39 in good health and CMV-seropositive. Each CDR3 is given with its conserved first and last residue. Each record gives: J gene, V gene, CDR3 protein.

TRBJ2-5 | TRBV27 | CASSLSRTGHQETQYF
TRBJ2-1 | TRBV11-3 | CASSLSLENEQFF
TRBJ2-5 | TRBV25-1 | CASSAERFEQETQYF
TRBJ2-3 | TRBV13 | CASRSQGFRDTQYF
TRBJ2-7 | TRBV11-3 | CASSSGTARYPYEQYF
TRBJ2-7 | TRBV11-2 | CASSPLGAYEQYF
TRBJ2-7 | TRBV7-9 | CSSSPEGGGSYEQYF
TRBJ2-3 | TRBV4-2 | CASSQGMGEADTQYF
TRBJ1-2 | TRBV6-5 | CASSPGTTAVYGYTF
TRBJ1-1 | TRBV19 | CASSIKQGFPEAFF
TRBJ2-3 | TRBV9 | CASSGKRGGRGTQYF
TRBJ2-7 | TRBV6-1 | CASARLYYEQYF
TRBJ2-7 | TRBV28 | CASSLTGLLGEQYF
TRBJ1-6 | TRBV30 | CAWSEGAGDSPLHF
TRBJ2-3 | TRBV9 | CASSVAGGDTQYF
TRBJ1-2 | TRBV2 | CASSAGVYGYTF
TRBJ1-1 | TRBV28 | CASSLPDRQITEAFF